This T cell receptor (beta chain) is from a study of blood T cell repertoires in COVID-19. Study summary: Specimens from acute and convalescent COVID-19 originated in the United States, Italy and Spain. Sources were T cells, B-cell-depleted T cells, or PBMCs; the material itself was cDNA or gDNA.

Germline-derived CDR1 and CDR2 are SNHLY and FYNNEI. With 10 bases removed from V and 10 bases from J, the gap between germline ends came to 17 bases. The CDR3 length is 12 residues. In the authors' methods: Reference gene primer amplification gave nucleated cell count estimates. Method: immunoSEQ multiplex PCR; TCRdb's copy keeps in-frame clones and lacks some. The D gene and trimming were derived from the DNA, and the V and J assignments and clone size from that table. Here the sample spans around 93,000 clones, 80% to 90% being singletons. The sequence was collected from an older man with acute or convalescent COVID-19. This chain joins TRBV2 and TRBJ1-5; tentatively, D is TRBD1 (5 bases). Sample: peripheral blood. The CDR3 nucleotides read TGTGCCATGGGGGGACCGGCCGGTCCCCAGCATTTT. It is translated as CAMGGPAGPQHF.